Presented here are 18 T cell receptor beta chains from one specimen sequenced in a study of blood T cell repertoires in COVID-19. The assay was immunoSEQ multiplex PCR, and TCRdb's table has in-frame clones only and misses some. The table shows 250,000 to 400,000 clones, with roughly nine tenths occurring only once. What was sequenced was peripheral blood. These receptors all stem from a woman aged 25-40 years with COVID-19, enrolled during active disease.

The chain joins TRBV5-5 to TRBJ1-2; 7 bases match TRBD1. Germline V gene lookup returns CDR1 SGHKS and CDR2 YYEKEE (reference sequence). V was clipped by 4 bases and J by 5 bases; unmatched bases: 14. The CDR3 covers 16 residues. The CDR3 region is CASSAGQADPAYGYTF. Here the CDR3 DNA reads TGTGCCAGCAGCGCAGGACAGGCCGACCCCGCTTATGGCTACACCTTC.

This sequence joins TRBV2 and TRBJ2-6; TRBD1 aligns across 8 bases. This CDR3 has 19 amino acids. Trimming cost V 7 bases and J 3 bases; bases outside gene matches: 17. CDR1 and CDR2 (germline): SNHLY, FYNNEI. The CDR3 loop is CASIRAQGAGVVGANVLTF. In DNA, the CDR3 is TGTGCCAGCATTCGGGCCCAGGGGGCTGGGGTGGTTGGGGCCAACGTCCTGACTTTC.

V usage is TRBV5-1 and J usage is TRBJ2-7, with TRBD1 matching over 7 bases. V lost 4 bases and J lost 1; bases outside the gene matches: 14. CDR1 SGHRS and CDR2 YFSETQ come from the germline V gene. The CDR3 loop spans 17 amino acids. The CDR3: CASSPLPERTGSYEQYF. The CDR3 DNA sequence: TGCGCCAGCAGCCCCCTCCCGGAGAGGACAGGATCCTACGAGCAGTACTTC.

The J gene is TRBJ2-7, the V gene TRBV11-3; TRBD1 might be the D (5 bases). Germline-derived CDR1 and CDR2 are SGHNT and YENEEA. The V gene lost 4 bases and the J gene lost 3 bases, with 16 bases spanning the gap. The CDR3 loop spans 15 amino acids. CDR3 loop: CASSSVYGAHYEQYF. The CDR3 coding sequence is TGTGCCAGCAGCTCCGTCTATGGGGCTCACTACGAGCAGTACTTC.

CDR3 DNA: TGTGCCAGTAGTATCCCCCCGACAGGGATAAATCAGCCCCAGCATTTT. This gives the protein CASSIPPTGINQPQHF. J is TRBJ1-5 and V is TRBV19; the match to TRBD1 covers 7 bases. The V gene's germline CDR1 is LNHDA and CDR2 SQIVND (reference sequence). The CDR3 length is 16 residues. Trimming at V came to 3 bases and at J to 4 bases, leaving 9 bases not matched to a gene.

The chain couples TRBV19 to TRBJ2-7, with a tentative D call TRBD1 (5 bases). CDR1 LNHDA and CDR2 SQIVND come from the germline V gene (reference sequence). V lost 5 bases and J lost 3, with 8 bases in between. The CDR3 has 12 amino acids. CDR3 DNA sequence: TGTGCCAGTAGTTCAGACAGCTACGAGCAGTACTTC. Encoded protein: CASSSDSYEQYF.

The chain carries TRBV2 and TRBJ1-1; 11 bases line up with TRBD1. The length of the CDR3 is 15 residues. CDR1 and CDR2 from the germline V gene are SNHLY and FYNNEI. After removal of 5 bases from V and 5 bases from J, the junction contained 7 bases not matched to a gene. The DNA of the CDR3 is TGTGCCAGCAGTTATTGGGACAGGGGGACGACTGAAGCTTTCTTT. This sequence encodes CASSYWDRGTTEAFF.

The genes are TRBV27 and TRBJ2-7; 8 bases match TRBD1. Germline V gene sequence: CDR1 MNHEY, CDR2 SMNVEV (reference sequence). The CDR3 extends over 13 amino acids. Trimming removed 2 bases from V and 5 bases from J; junction bases left unmatched: 2. CDR3 region: CASSLQGAHEQYF. CDR3 coding DNA: TGTGCCAGCAGTTTACAGGGGGCGCACGAGCAGTACTTC.

This clone has only a few counts. The gene calls are TRBV10-3 and TRBJ2-7; TRBD1 aligns across 7 bases. V dropped 10 bases and J dropped 2; count of bases not matched to a gene: 11. The germline V gene encodes CDR1 ENHRY and CDR2 SYGVKD. The CDR3 covers 14 residues. Here the CDR3 DNA reads TGTGCCACTACCCAAAACAGGGGAACCTACGAGCAGTACTTC. Protein product: CATTQNRGTYEQYF.

The rearrangement joins TRBV10-1 to TRBJ2-3; maybe TRBD2 (5 bases). Trimming removed 2 bases at V and 1 base at J, with 10 bases between. This CDR3 is 15 amino acids long. CDR1 and CDR2 from the germline V gene are WNHNN and SYGVQD (reference sequence). In nucleotides, the CDR3 is TGCGCCAGCAGTGAGGAGGGCCCCGGCACAGATACGCAGTATTTT. Protein: CASSEEGPGTDTQYF.

This clone was seen just once. The chain has TRBV14 and TRBJ2-1, with 11 bases that match TRBD2. Unmatched junction bases numbered 2, after V lost 2 bases and J lost 2 bases. The CDR3 spans 16 residues. CDR1 SGHDN and CDR2 FVKESK come from the germline V gene. The CDR3, as DNA: TGTGCCAGCAGCCAAACGACTAGCGGGACCTACAATGAGCAGTTCTTC. This gives the protein CASSQTTSGTYNEQFF.

The gene calls are TRBV7-9 and TRBJ1-2; 7 nucleotides agree with TRBD1. V was clipped by 5 bases and J by 5 bases; unmatched bases: 5. The germline gives CDR1 SEHNR, CDR2 FQNEAQ (reference sequence). CDR3 length equals 13 residues. This CDR3 is CASSPGQPYGYTF. The CDR3 bases are TGTGCCAGCAGCCCGGGACAGCCATATGGCTACACCTTC.

The genes are TRBV7-9 and TRBJ1-2, with D tentatively TRBD1 (5 bases). The CDR3 has 15 amino acids. Germline loops: CDR1 SEHNR, CDR2 FQNEAQ (reference sequence). V shed 5 bases and J shed 4 bases, with 17 bases lying between them. CDR3 DNA sequence: TGTGCCAGCAGCGACTTCGAACAGGATGCCTATGGCTACACCTTC. Amino acids: CASSDFEQDAYGYTF. Filled out from reference TRBV7-9 and TRBJ1-2, the complete variable domain reads DTGVSQNPRHKITKRGQNVTFRCDPISEHNRLYWYRQTLGQGPEFLTYFQNEAQLEKSRLLSDRFSAERPKGSFSTLEIQRTEQGDSAMYLCASSDFEQDAYGYTFGSGTRLTVV.

The chain has TRBV2 and TRBJ1-2; 8 nucleotides line up with TRBD1. Germline V gene sequence: CDR1 SNHLY, CDR2 FYNNEI. The CDR3 contains 15 residues. J gave up 4 bases and V 6 bases, and 10 bases lay outside the gene matches. The CDR3 region is CASRGGQGLGYGYTF. The CDR3, as DNA: TGTGCCAGCAGGGGTGGACAGGGTTTGGGCTATGGCTACACCTTC.

As for this clone: Additional DNA sequences in this sample encode the identical CDR3. J is TRBJ1-1 and V is TRBV9; 7 bases line up with TRBD1. CDR1 is SGDLS and CDR2 is YYNGEE in the germline V gene. The CDR3 extends over 15 amino acids. With 4 bases clipped from V and 1 base from J, the junction kept 7 bases outside the gene matches. The CDR3 bases are TGTGCCAGCAGCCCAAGGACAGGAGGGAACACTGAAGCTTTCTTT. The encoded protein is CASSPRTGGNTEAFF.

J is TRBJ2-1 and V is TRBV13, with D perhaps TRBD2 (6 bases). The CDR3 is made up of 14 amino acids. Germline assignment: CDR1 PRHDT and CDR2 FYEKMQ (reference sequence). V lost 5 bases and J lost 6, with 14 bases in between. CDR3 protein: CASSVGRMSNEQFF. The CDR3, as DNA: TGTGCCAGCAGCGTCGGGAGAATGAGCAATGAGCAGTTCTTC.

The chain recombines TRBV4-2 with TRBJ2-7; TRBD2 agrees at 10 bases. The CDR3 runs to 17 residues. Per the germline V gene, CDR1 is LGHNA and CDR2 is YNFKEQ. V gave up 0 bases and J gave up 3 bases; unmatched junction bases: 8. CDR3 nucleotide sequence: TGTGCCAGCAGCCAAGATGGAGCGGGAGGGACTTTCTACGAGCAGTACTTC. Its translation: CASSQDGAGGTFYEQYF.

The chain joins TRBV5-1 to TRBJ2-7, with no clear D. CDR1 and CDR2 from the germline V gene are SGHRS and YFSETQ. CDR3 length equals 14 residues. V dropped 3 bases and J dropped 0 bases, with 10 bases sitting between them. CDR3 nucleotide sequence: TGCGCCAGCAGCTGGCGGAGTAGCTCCTACGAGCAGTACTTC. Translation: CASSWRSSSYEQYF.